A single sample gave rise to the 30 T cell receptor beta chains below, sequenced in a study of cytomegalovirus exposure and HLA in healthy donors (dated by TCRdb to between 2016 and 2019). The method was the immunoSEQ multiplex PCR assay. The immuneACCESS repertoire file appears here via TCRdb, limited to in-frame rearrangements. These files lack a portion of the clones; in checked studies, under half of the deficit traces to unresolved V genes, and the cause of the others is not known. The sample profile shows roughly 60,000 clones; 90% to 96% of them were found once. Under 1.5% of the sample rests with the top ten. Sequencing used PBMCs. The receptor source for this set is a woman aged 18 to 35 in good health and CMV-seronegative.

The chain joins TRBV9 to TRBJ1-4; TRBD1 agrees at 8 bases. The CDR3 spans 15 residues. Trimming took 2 bases from V and 8 from J; bases not matched to a gene: 8. Germline lookup yields CDR1 SGDLS and CDR2 YYNGEE. Here the CDR3 DNA reads TGTGCCAGCAGCGTCGGGCAGGGGGCAGGGGAAAAACTGTTTTTT. Translating gives CASSVGQGAGEKLFF.

This clone occurred once. The J gene is TRBJ2-5, the V gene TRBV7-3; D might be TRBD1 (6 bases). Matching the DNA end better, TRBJ2-7 makes the J call doubtful. This CDR3 has 15 residues. The germline gives CDR1 SGHTA, CDR2 FQGTGA. CDR3 region: CASSPGVGSSYEQYF. The DNA of the CDR3 is TGTGCCAGCAGCCCAGGGGTGGGAAGCTCCTACGAGCAGTACTTC.

The J gene is TRBJ1-1, the V gene TRBV18; D is ambiguous. The CDR3 has 15 amino acids. Germline CDR1 KGHSH, CDR2 LQKENI. The germline V and J ends were trimmed by 3 bases and 1 base, with 12 bases remaining between them. The CDR3 DNA is TGTGCCAGCTCACCGGGAGGGCCGCCGAACACTGAAGCTTTCTTT. This codes for CASSPGGPPNTEAFF.

The chain recombines TRBV5-1 with TRBJ1-1; D is ambiguous. Germline CDR1 SGHRS, CDR2 YFSETQ. There are 13 residues in the CDR3. V dropped 6 bases and J dropped 5 bases, with 14 bases sitting between them. The DNA of the CDR3 is TGCGCCAGCACCCCTGTCCCGGGAACTGAAGCTTTCTTT. It is translated as CASTPVPGTEAFF.

The CDR3 DNA reads TGTGCCAGCAGCTTACTGTCTAGCACAGATACGCAGTATTTT. Amino acids: CASSLLSSTDTQYF. The chain joins TRBV7-9 to TRBJ2-3; D gene uncertain. Germline V CDR1 and CDR2: SEHNR, FQNEAQ (reference sequence). This CDR3 region has 14 residues. The V gene lost 2 bases and the J gene lost 0 bases, with 6 bases spanning the gap.

Written as DNA, the CDR3 is TGTGCCAGCAGCCCCGCCGGGGACAGGGTCTACGAGCAGTACTTC. Its protein product is CASSPAGDRVYEQYF. V gene TRBV7-2 combines with J gene TRBJ2-7; TRBD1 matches 9 bases. Germline trimming cut 5 bases from V and 3 bases from J; bases unmatched to any gene: 8. Per germline, CDR1 SGHTA and CDR2 FQGNSA. The CDR3 runs 15 residues.

In DNA form, the CDR3 reads TGTGCCAGCAGCCAAAGTGGCGGGGGGTACGAGCAGTACTTC. It specifies CASSQSGGGYEQYF. The chain uses TRBV14 and TRBJ2-7; the match to TRBD2 covers 8 bases. V trimming: 2 bases; J trimming: 4 bases; junction bases outside the gene matches: 4. Germline lookup yields CDR1 SGHDN and CDR2 FVKESK. The CDR3 totals 14 residues.

This chain connects TRBV20-1 to TRBJ2-7; 8 positions agree with TRBD2. The V gene end was trimmed by 1 base and the J gene end by 9 bases; junction bases not matched to a gene: 2. CDR3 length equals 11 residues. Germline V lookup: CDR1 DFQATT, CDR2 SNEGSKA (reference sequence). The CDR3 loop reads CSARVGGGQYF. CDR3 sequence (DNA): TGCAGTGCTAGAGTCGGGGGGGGGCAGTACTTC.

V usage is TRBV28 and J usage is TRBJ2-3; 9 nucleotides agree with TRBD1. V trimming: 6 bases; J trimming: 6 bases; junction bases outside the gene matches: 13. Germline V gene sequence: CDR1 MDHEN, CDR2 SYDVKM. CDR3 length: 16 residues. The CDR3 region has the DNA TGTGCCAGCAGCCCAACCGGGACAGGGACCTGGGATACGCAGTATTTT. Its translation is CASSPTGTGTWDTQYF.

Concerning this clone: Other DNA sequences in the same sample also yield this CDR3. The V call is TRBV5-4, the J call TRBJ1-2, with TRBD1 matching over 7 bases. V lost 0 bases and J lost 2; bases outside the gene matches: 1. The germline CDR1 and CDR2 sequences are SGHNT and YYREEE (reference sequence). CDR3 length: 14 residues. The CDR3 is CASSLGDSNYGYTF. Here the CDR3 DNA reads TGTGCCAGCAGCTTGGGGGACAGCAACTATGGCTACACCTTC.

The chain is built from TRBV5-1 and TRBJ1-1; perhaps TRBD1 as D (5 bases). The CDR3 length is 14 residues. Germline V gene data show CDR1 as SGHRS and CDR2 as YFSETQ. V lost 2 bases, J lost 3 bases, and 11 bases lay in between. The CDR3 DNA follows: TGCGCCAGCAGCTTCTCAGGGTCCGACACTGAAGCTTTCTTT. Amino acid sequence: CASSFSGSDTEAFF. The whole variable domain, filled in from reference TRBV5-1 and TRBJ1-1, reads KAGVTQTPRYLIKTRGQQVTLSCSPISGHRSVSWYQQTPGQGLQFLFEYFSETQRNKGNFPGRFSGRQFSNSRSEMNVSTLELGDSALYLCASSFSGSDTEAFFGQGTRLTVV.

The CDR3 spells CASSLRQQYEQYF. In DNA, the CDR3 is TGTGCCAGCAGCCTCCGACAACAATACGAGCAGTACTTC. The rearrangement uses TRBV6-5 and TRBJ2-7, with D hard to call. The CDR3 contains 13 residues. With 6 bases removed from V and 4 bases from J, the gap between germline ends came to 13 bases. Looked up from germline, CDR1 is MNHEY and CDR2 is SVGAGI.

The chain recombines TRBV15 with TRBJ2-1, with TRBD2 identical over 9 bases. V shed 0 bases and J 7 bases; nucleotides not matched to a gene: 7. The CDR3 extends over 16 amino acids. Germline CDR1 is LNHNV and CDR2 is YYDKDF (reference sequence). Written as DNA, the CDR3 is TGTGCCACCAGCAGAGATCCGGCGGGAGGGTGGAATGAGCAGTTCTTC. Protein product: CATSRDPAGGWNEQFF.

V is TRBV5-4 and J is TRBJ2-7; 10 nucleotides align to TRBD1. With V trimmed by 4 bases and J by 2 bases, 6 bases remained unmatched. The V gene's germline CDR1 is SGHNT and CDR2 YYREEE (reference sequence). This CDR3 is built from 15 residues. Here the CDR3 reads CASSRRDRGTYEQYF. In nucleotides, the CDR3 is TGTGCCAGCAGCCGACGGGACAGGGGTACCTACGAGCAGTACTTC.

The V gene is TRBV27, the J gene TRBJ2-7; 9 nucleotides match TRBD1. The ends lost 6 bases at V and 7 bases at J; junction bases unmatched: 16. CDR1 is MNHEY and CDR2 is SMNVEV in the germline V gene (reference sequence). The CDR3 consists of 16 residues. The CDR3 spells CASSRGQGRNWGEQYF. The DNA of the CDR3 is TGTGCCAGCAGCCGAGGACAGGGGCGGAATTGGGGTGAGCAGTACTTC.

This clone has just one count. As DNA, the CDR3 is TGTGCCAGCAGCGTAGGCCCTGTGGCAGGGACGTCGGGGAGGGAAAAACTGTTTTTT. Its protein product is CASSVGPVAGTSGREKLFF. The rearrangement links TRBV9 to TRBJ1-4; a possible D gene is TRBD1 (5 bases). Germline CDR1 SGDLS, CDR2 YYNGEE. Trimming stripped 0 bases from V and 8 bases from J, with 26 bases between. The CDR3 covers 19 residues.

The chain couples TRBV19 to TRBJ2-7; TRBD1 matches at 8 bases. The CDR3 contains 15 residues. V lost 5 bases, J lost 5 bases, and 11 bases stayed unmatched. Germline V lookup: CDR1 LNHDA, CDR2 SQIVND (reference sequence). The CDR3 region is CASSPDRVGGNEQYF. CDR3 coding DNA: TGTGCCAGTAGTCCGGACAGGGTTGGCGGGAACGAGCAGTACTTC.

The chain is built from TRBV28 and TRBJ1-1; no reliable D call. V was trimmed by 6 bases and J by 11 bases, leaving 16 bases between them. CDR3 length equals 12 residues. Germline CDR1 is MDHEN and CDR2 is SYDVKM. Written as DNA, the CDR3 is TGTGCCAGCAGGGCGCTCCGAGGGCGCGCTTTCTTT. This translates into CASRALRGRAFF.

The chain is built from TRBV21-1 and TRBJ1-1; no check of the table's D call, TRBD1, against the DNA was made. TRBV21-1 is annotated as a pseudogene. The CDR3 contains 15 residues. The CDR3 loop is CASSLLQGRNTEAFF. CDR3 sequence (DNA): TGTGCCAGCAGCCTCCTACAGGGGCGCAACACTGAAGCTTTCTTT.

This clone has only a few counts. This chain joins TRBV30 and TRBJ2-7; TRBD2 matches 7 bases. The CDR3 runs to 15 residues. In germline, CDR1 is GTSNPN, CDR2 SVGIG (reference sequence). V shed 3 bases, J shed 2 bases, and the junction held 10 bases outside the gene matches. The CDR3 here is CAWREREFIPYEQYF. CDR3 in DNA: TGTGCCTGGAGGGAGCGGGAATTCATACCCTACGAGCAGTACTTC.

The rearrangement joins TRBV4-1 to TRBJ2-3; tentative D call: TRBD1 (6 bases). This CDR3 comprises 14 residues. Per the germline V gene, CDR1 is MGHRA and CDR2 is YSYEKL. V lost 2 bases to trimming and J lost 6 bases, with 12 bases between them. CDR3 DNA sequence: TGCGCCAGCAGCCAACAGGGGCGCGCGGATACGCAGTATTTT. Its protein is CASSQQGRADTQYF.

This clone has just a few counts. The chain recombines TRBV5-6 with TRBJ2-3; TRBD2 might be the D (5 bases). V lost 0 bases, J lost 0 bases, and 5 bases lay in between. CDR3 length equals 14 residues. Germline lookup yields CDR1 SGHDT and CDR2 YYEEEE. CDR3 residues: CASSLGGSTDTQYF. The CDR3 nucleotides are TGTGCCAGCAGCTTGGGAGGGAGCACAGATACGCAGTATTTT.

The CDR3 nucleotides read TGTGCCAGCAGCGAAAGGGGAAGCGAGCAGTACTTC. Translating gives CASSERGSEQYF. The V gene is TRBV9, the J gene TRBJ2-7, with D perhaps TRBD1 (5 bases). Per the germline V gene, CDR1 is SGDLS and CDR2 is YYNGEE. This CDR3 contains 12 residues. V was shortened by 3 bases and J by 6 bases, with 10 bases between the two germline ends.

The J gene is TRBJ2-2, the V gene TRBV5-1; D is perhaps TRBD1 (5 bases). The V end lost 0 bases, the J end lost 1 base, and 10 bases lay between the germline ends. CDR1 is SGHRS and CDR2 is YFSETQ in the germline V gene. The CDR3 has 16 amino acids. CDR3 region: CASSLVDMGNTGELFF. CDR3 sequence (DNA): TGCGCCAGCAGCTTGGTGGACATGGGGAACACCGGGGAGCTGTTTTTT.

The rearrangement links TRBV29-1 to TRBJ2-7; D is unclear. V was pared by 4 bases and J by 3 bases, with 4 bases between. Per germline, CDR1 SQVTM and CDR2 ANQGSEA. The CDR3 is 10 amino acids. The CDR3 loop is CSVGLYEQYF. The CDR3 DNA sequence: TGCAGCGTTGGACTCTACGAGCAGTACTTC.

The chain links TRBV5-6 to TRBJ2-3; 9 bases agree with TRBD1. Trimming took 4 bases from V and 3 from J; bases not matched to a gene: 6. There are 15 residues in the CDR3. CDR1 is SGHDT and CDR2 is YYEEEE in the germline V gene. As DNA, the CDR3 is TGTGCCAGCAGCCCGGACAGGGGAAGAACAGATACGCAGTATTTT. Protein product: CASSPDRGRTDTQYF.

The V gene is TRBV7-3, the J gene TRBJ2-3; 9 bases fit TRBD2. Per the germline V gene, CDR1 is SGHTA and CDR2 is FQGTGA. V dropped 5 bases and J dropped 2; count of bases not matched to a gene: 8. The CDR3 covers 16 residues. The CDR3 DNA reads as TGTGCCAGCAGCCGCGGGGGCGGGGGGGCCACAGATACGCAGTATTTT. Translation gives CASSRGGGGATDTQYF.

The chain recombines TRBV7-8 with TRBJ1-4; no firm D call. Germline values: CDR1 SGHVS, CDR2 FQNEAQ. The CDR3 covers 12 residues. The V end was cut by 5 bases, the J end by 8 bases, with 9 bases between. The CDR3 is CASSPHREKLFF. The DNA of the CDR3 is TGTGCCAGCAGCCCGCACCGGGAAAAACTGTTTTTT. The variable domain in full, completed from reference TRBV7-8 and TRBJ1-4, reads GAGVSQSPRYKVAKRGQDVALRCDPISGHVSLFWYQQALGQGPEFLTYFQNEAQLDKSGLPSDRFFAERPEGSVSTLKIQRTQQEDSAVYLCASSPHREKLFFGSGTQLSVL.

This rearrangement joins TRBV5-1 to TRBJ2-2, with 7 bases fitting TRBD1. Looked up from germline, CDR1 is SGHRS and CDR2 is YFSETQ. There are 15 residues in the CDR3. J was trimmed by 4 bases and V by 4 bases; bases with no gene match: 7. CDR3 nucleotides: TGCGCCAGCAGCCCCCGGGACAGCTCCACCGGGGAGCTGTTTTTT. Protein: CASSPRDSSTGELFF.

V is TRBV27 and J is TRBJ1-4; TRBD1 matches 9 bases. The CDR3 length is 15 residues. Germline trimming cut 4 bases from V and 6 bases from J; bases unmatched to any gene: 6. CDR1 is MNHEY, CDR2 SMNVEV, per germline (reference sequence). CDR3 in DNA: TGTGCCAGCAGTTCCCCGGGACAGGGCTATGAAAAACTGTTTTTT. Its protein product is CASSSPGQGYEKLFF.